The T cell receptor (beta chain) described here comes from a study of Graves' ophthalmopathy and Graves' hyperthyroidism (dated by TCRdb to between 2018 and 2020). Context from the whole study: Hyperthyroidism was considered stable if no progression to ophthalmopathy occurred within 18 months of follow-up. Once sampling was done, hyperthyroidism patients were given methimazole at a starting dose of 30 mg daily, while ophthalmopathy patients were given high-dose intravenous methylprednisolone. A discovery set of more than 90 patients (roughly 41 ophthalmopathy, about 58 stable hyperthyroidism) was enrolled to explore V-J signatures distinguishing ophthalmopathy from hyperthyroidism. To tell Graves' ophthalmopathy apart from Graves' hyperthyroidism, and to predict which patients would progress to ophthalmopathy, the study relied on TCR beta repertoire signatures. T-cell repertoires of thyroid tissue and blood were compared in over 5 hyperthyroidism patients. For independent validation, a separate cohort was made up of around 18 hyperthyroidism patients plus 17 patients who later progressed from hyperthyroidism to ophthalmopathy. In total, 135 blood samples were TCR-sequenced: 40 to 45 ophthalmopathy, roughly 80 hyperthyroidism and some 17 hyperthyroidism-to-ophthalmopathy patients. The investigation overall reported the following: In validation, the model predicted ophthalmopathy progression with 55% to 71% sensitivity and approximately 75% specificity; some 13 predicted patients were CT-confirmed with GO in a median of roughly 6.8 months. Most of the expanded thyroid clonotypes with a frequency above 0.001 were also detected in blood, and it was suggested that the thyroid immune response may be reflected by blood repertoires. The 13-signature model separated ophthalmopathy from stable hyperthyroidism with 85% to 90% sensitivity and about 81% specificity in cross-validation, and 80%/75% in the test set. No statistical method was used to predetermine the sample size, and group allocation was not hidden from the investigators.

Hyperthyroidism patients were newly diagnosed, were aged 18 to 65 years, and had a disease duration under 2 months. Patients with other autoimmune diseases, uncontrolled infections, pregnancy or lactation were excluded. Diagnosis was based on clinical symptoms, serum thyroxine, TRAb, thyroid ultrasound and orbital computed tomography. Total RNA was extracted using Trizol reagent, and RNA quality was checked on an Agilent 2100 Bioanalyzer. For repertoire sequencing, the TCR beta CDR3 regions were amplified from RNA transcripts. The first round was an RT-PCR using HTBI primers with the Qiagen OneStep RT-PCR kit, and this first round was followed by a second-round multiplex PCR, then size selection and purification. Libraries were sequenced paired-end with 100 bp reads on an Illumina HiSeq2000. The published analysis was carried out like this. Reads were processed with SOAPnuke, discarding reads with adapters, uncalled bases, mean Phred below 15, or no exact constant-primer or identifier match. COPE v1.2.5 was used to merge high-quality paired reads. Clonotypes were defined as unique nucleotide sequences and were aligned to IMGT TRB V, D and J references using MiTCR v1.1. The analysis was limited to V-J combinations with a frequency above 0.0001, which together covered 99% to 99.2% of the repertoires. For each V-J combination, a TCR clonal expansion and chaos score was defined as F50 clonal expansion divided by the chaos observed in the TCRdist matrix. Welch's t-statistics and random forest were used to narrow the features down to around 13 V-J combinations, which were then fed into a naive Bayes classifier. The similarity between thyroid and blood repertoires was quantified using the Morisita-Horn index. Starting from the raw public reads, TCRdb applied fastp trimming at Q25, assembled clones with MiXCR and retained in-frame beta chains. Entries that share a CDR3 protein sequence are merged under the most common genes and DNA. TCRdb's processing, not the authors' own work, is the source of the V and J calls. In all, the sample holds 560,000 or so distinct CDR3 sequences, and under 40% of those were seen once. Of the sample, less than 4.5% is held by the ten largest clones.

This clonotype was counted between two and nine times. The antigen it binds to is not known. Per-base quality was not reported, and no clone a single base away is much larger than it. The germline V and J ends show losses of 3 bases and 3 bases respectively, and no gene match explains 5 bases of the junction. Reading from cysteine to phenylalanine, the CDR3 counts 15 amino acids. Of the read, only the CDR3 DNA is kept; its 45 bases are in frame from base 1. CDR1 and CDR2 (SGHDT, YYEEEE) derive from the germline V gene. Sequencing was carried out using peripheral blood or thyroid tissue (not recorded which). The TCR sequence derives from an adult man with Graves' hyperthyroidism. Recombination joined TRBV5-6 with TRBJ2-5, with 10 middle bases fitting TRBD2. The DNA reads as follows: TGTGCCAGCAGCTCGCTCGGACTAGCGGAAGAGACCCAGTACTTC. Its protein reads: CASSSLGLAEETQYF.